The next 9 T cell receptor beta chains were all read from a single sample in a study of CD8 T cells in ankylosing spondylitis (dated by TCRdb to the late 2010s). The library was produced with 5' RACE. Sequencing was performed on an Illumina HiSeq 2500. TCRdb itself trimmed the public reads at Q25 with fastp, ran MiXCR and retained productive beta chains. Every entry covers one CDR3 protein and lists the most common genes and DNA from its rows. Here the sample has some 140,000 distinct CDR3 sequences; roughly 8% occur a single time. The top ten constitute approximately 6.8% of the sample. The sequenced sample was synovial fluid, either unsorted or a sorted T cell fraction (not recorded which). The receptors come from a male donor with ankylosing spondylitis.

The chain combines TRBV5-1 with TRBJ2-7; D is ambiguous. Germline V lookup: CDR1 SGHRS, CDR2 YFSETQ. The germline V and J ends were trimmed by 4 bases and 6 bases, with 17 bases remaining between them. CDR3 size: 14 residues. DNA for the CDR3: TGCGCCAGCAGCGTGTATGGTAGCTCGGCCGAGCAGTACTTC. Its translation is CASSVYGSSAEQYF.

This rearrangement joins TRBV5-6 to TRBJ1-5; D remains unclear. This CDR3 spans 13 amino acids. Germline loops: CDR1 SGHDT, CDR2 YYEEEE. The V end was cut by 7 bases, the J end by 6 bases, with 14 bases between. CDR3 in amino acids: CASGLGLSQPQHF. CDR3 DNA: TGTGCCAGCGGCCTGGGCCTCTCTCAGCCCCAGCATTTT.

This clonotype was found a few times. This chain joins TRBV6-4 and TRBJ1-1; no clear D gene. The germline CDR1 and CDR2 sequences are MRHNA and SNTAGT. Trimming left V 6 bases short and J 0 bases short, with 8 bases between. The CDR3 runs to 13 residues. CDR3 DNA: TGTGCCAGCAGGGGAGTGATGAACACTGAAGCTTTCTTT. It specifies CASRGVMNTEAFF.

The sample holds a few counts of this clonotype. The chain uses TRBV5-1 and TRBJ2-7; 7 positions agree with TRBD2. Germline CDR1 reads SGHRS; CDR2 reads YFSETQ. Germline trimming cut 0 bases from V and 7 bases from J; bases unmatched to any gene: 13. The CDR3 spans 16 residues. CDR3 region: CASSLVGAGEAGEQYF. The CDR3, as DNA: TGCGCCAGCAGCTTGGTAGGGGCGGGCGAAGCGGGGGAGCAGTACTTC.

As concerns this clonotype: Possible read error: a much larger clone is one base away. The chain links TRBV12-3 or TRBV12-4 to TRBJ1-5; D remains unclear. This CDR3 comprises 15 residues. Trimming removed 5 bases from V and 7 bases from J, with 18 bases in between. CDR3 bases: TGTGCCAGCAGTCAAAGCGTGGTAGGGAGACAGCCCCAGCATTTT. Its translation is CASSQSVVGRQPQHF.

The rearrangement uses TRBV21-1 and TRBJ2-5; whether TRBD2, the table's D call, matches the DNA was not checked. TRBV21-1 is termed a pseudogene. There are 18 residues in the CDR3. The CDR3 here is CASSRGLAGGEYQETQYF. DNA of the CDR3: TGTGCCAGCAGCCGGGGACTAGCGGGAGGGGAGTACCAAGAGACCCAGTACTTC.

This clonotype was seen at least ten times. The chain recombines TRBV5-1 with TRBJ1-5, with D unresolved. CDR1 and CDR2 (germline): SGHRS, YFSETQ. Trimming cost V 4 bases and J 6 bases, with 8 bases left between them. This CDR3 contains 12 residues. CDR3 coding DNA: TGCGCCAGCAGCCCCTCTAGTCAGCCCCAGCATTTT. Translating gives CASSPSSQPQHF.

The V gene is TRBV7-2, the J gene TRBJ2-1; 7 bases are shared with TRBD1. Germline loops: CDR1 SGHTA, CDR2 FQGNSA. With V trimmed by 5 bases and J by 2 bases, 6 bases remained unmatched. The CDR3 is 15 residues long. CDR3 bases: TGTGCCAGCAGCCTGTGGACAGGTCCCTACAATGAGCAGTTCTTC. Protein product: CASSLWTGPYNEQFF.

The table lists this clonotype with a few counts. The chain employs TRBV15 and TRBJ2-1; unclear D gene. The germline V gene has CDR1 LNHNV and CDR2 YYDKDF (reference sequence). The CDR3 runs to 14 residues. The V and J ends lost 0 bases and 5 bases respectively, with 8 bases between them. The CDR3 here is CATSRDITNNEQFF. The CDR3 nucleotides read TGTGCCACCAGCAGAGATATCACCAACAATGAGCAGTTCTTC.